A single sample is the source of the 8 T cell receptor beta chains below, sequenced in a study of response to subunit inactivated influenza vaccine. TCRdb reprocessed the RT-PCR reads via MiXCR and lists one record per CDR3 protein. The sample shows over 650,000 distinct CDR3 sequences, approximately 17% of them seen only once. The sequenced sample was PBMCs from blood, obtained about 5 days after vaccination. The receptors originated from a man aged 50-59 years who received an inactivated influenza vaccine.

The CDR3 protein is CASSSGLTGLRTGETQYF. CDR3 coding DNA: TGCGCCAGCAGCTCGGGCTTAACCGGGCTCCGCACGGGAGAGACCCAGTACTTC. This sequence joins TRBV5-1 and TRBJ2-5; D not resolved. This CDR3 contains 18 residues. The germline gives CDR1 SGHRS, CDR2 YFSETQ. V was cut by 3 bases and J by 4 bases, with 25 bases left in between. The whole variable domain, filled in from reference TRBV5-1 and TRBJ2-5, reads KAGVTQTPRYLIKTRGQQVTLSCSPISGHRSVSWYQQTPGQGLQFLFEYFSETQRNKGNFPGRFSGRQFSNSRSEMNVSTLELGDSALYLCASSSGLTGLRTGETQYFGPGTRLLVL.

This chain connects TRBV20-1 to TRBJ2-1, with D tentatively TRBD1 (5 bases). The CDR3 has 15 residues. Trimming took off 2 bases at V and 6 bases at J, with 17 bases between the two ends. Germline-derived CDR1 and CDR2 are DFQATT and SNEGSKA (reference sequence). The CDR3 bases are TGCAGTGCTAGAAAGGTAGACAGTTATATCAATGAGCAGTTCTTC. It encodes CSARKVDSYINEQFF.

The sample holds a few counts of this clonotype. The chain links TRBV6-5 to TRBJ2-5; either TRBD1 or TRBD2 may supply D (5 bases each). CDR1 and CDR2 (germline): MNHEY, SVGAGI. Trimming pared 1 base from V and 5 bases from J, leaving 8 bases between. This CDR3 spans 13 amino acids. This CDR3 reads CASSYWGGETQYF. CDR3 DNA sequence: TGTGCCAGCAGTTACTGGGGCGGGGAGACCCAGTACTTC.

The chain has TRBV10-3 and TRBJ2-2; the match to TRBD2 covers 16 bases. The J segment lost 4 bases and the V segment lost 6 bases, leaving 2 bases of the junction unmatched. In germline, CDR1 is ENHRY, CDR2 SYGVKD. CDR3 length equals 16 residues. CDR3 sequence: CAISGTSGRATGELFF. DNA for the CDR3: TGTGCCATCAGCGGGACTAGCGGGAGGGCCACCGGGGAGCTGTTTTTT.

This clonotype was found a few times. CDR3 loop: CSASGGNTDTQYF. The CDR3 region has the DNA TGCAGTGCTAGCGGGGGGAACACAGATACGCAGTATTTT. J is TRBJ2-3 and V is TRBV20-1; 7 bases are a match to TRBD2. V was clipped by 3 bases and J by 2 bases; unmatched bases: 2. The CDR3 extends over 13 amino acids. Germline loops: CDR1 DFQATT, CDR2 SNEGSKA (reference sequence).

This clonotype appeared a few times. The chain carries TRBV12-3 or TRBV12-4 and TRBJ1-2; D is perhaps TRBD1 (5 bases). The CDR3 loop spans 15 amino acids. V was shortened by 5 bases and J by 0 bases, with 13 bases between the two germline ends. The CDR3 protein is CASSPDGQSNYGYTF. The DNA for the CDR3 is TGTGCCAGCAGTCCGGACGGACAATCTAACTATGGCTACACCTTC.

The table lists this clonotype with many counts. A read error may produce the germline difference seen at one junction end. This chain connects TRBV5-1 to TRBJ2-7, with D perhaps matching TRBD1 (5 bases). Per the germline V gene, CDR1 is SGHRS and CDR2 is YFSETQ. This CDR3 is built from 13 residues. The CDR3 loop is CASSLRQSYEQYF. CDR3 DNA sequence: TGTGCCAGCAGTCTTCGACAGTCCTACGAGCAGTACTTC. Full variable domain (remainder filled in from reference TRBV5-1 and TRBJ2-7): KAGVTQTPRYLIKTRGQQVTLSCSPISGHRSVSWYQQTPGQGLQFLFEYFSETQRNKGNFPGRFSGRQFSNSRSEMNVSTLELGDSALYLCASSLRQSYEQYFGPGTRLTVT.

The J gene is TRBJ2-5, the V gene TRBV4-3; D possibly matches TRBD1 or TRBD2 (5 bases each). Germline assignment: CDR1 LGHNA and CDR2 YSLEER. V was trimmed by 3 bases and J by 4 bases, leaving 18 bases between them. The CDR3 consists of 16 residues. In nucleotides, the CDR3 is TGCGCCAGCAGCCAGGGGACGGACACCAACGGAGAGACCCAGTACTTC. Translating it yields CASSQGTDTNGETQYF.